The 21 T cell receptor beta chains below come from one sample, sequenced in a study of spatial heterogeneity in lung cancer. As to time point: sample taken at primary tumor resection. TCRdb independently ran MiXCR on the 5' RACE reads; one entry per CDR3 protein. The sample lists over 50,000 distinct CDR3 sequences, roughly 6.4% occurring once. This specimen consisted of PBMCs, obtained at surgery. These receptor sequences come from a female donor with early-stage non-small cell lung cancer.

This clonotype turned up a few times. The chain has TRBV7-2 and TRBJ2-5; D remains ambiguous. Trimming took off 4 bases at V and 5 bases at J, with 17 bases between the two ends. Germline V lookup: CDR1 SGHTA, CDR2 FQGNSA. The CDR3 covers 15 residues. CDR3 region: CASSSLVAPRETQYF. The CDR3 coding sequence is TGTGCCAGCAGCTCCCTTGTGGCCCCCCGGGAGACCCAGTACTTC.

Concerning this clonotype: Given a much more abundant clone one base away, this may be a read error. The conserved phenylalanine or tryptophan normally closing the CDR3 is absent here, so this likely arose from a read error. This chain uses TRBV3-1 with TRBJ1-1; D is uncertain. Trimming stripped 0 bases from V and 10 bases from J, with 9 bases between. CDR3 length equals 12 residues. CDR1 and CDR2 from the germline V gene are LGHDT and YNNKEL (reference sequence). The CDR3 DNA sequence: TGTGCCAGCAGCCAAGAACAAGCGAGAGCTTTCTTA. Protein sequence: CASSQEQARAFL.

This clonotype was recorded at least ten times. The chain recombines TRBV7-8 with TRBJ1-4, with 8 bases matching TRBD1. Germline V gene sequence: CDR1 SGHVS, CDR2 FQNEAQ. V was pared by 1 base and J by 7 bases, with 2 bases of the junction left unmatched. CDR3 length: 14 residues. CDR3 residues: CASSLGDRGEKLFF. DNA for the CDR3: TGTGCCAGCAGCTTAGGAGACAGGGGTGAAAAACTGTTTTTT.

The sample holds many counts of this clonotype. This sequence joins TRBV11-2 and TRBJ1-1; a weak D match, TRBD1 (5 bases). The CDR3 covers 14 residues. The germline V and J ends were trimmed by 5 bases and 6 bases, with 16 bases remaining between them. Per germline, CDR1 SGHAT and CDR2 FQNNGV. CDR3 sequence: CASSQEGVGSEAFF. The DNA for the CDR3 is TGTGCCAGCAGCCAAGAAGGGGTGGGATCTGAAGCTTTCTTT.

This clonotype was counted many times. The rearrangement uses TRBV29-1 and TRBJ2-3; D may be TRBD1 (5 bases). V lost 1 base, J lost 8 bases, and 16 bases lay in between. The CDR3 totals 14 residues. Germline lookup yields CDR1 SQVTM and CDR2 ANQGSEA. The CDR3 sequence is CSVEVGSGRGTQYF. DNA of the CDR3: TGCAGCGTTGAAGTCGGATCAGGGCGAGGTACGCAGTATTTT.

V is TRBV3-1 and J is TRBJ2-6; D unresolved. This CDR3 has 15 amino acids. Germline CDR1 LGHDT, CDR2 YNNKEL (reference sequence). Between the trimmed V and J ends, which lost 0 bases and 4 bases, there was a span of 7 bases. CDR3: CASSQDISGANVLTF. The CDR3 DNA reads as TGTGCCAGCAGCCAAGATATATCCGGGGCCAACGTCCTGACTTTC.

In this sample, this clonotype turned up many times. CDR3 DNA sequence: TGCAGCGTTGAAGAAGGAGGGACAGACCAAGATACGCAGTATTTT. Translating it yields CSVEEGGTDQDTQYF. V and J are TRBV29-1 and TRBJ2-3; a weak D match, TRBD1 (7 bases). In germline, CDR1 is SQVTM, CDR2 ANQGSEA. Trimming removed 0 bases at V and 5 bases at J, with 15 bases between. This CDR3 is built from 15 residues.

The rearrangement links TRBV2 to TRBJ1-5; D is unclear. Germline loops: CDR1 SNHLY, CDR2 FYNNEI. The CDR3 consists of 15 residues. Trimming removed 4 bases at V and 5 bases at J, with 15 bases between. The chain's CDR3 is CASSGAGRVDQPQHF. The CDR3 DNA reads TGTGCCAGCAGTGGAGCGGGTCGGGTAGATCAGCCCCAGCATTTT.

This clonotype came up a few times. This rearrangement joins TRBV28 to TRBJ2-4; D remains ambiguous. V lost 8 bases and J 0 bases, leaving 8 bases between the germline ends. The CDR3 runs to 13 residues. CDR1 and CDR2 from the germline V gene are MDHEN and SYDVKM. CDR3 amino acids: CASFDGAKNIQYF. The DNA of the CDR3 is TGTGCCAGCTTTGACGGAGCCAAAAACATTCAGTACTTC.

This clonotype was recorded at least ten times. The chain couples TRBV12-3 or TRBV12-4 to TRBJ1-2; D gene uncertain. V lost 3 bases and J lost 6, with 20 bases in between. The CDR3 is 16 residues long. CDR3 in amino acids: CASSFLGVGKRNGYTF. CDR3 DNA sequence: TGTGCCAGCAGTTTCCTTGGGGTTGGGAAAAGGAATGGCTACACCTTC.

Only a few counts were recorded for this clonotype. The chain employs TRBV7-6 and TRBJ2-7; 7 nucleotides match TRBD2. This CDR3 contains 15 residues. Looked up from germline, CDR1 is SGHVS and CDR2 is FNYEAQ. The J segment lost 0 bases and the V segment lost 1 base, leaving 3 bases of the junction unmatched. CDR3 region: CASSLVGGSSYEQYF. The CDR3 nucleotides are TGTGCCAGCAGCTTAGTGGGAGGGAGCTCCTACGAGCAGTACTTC.

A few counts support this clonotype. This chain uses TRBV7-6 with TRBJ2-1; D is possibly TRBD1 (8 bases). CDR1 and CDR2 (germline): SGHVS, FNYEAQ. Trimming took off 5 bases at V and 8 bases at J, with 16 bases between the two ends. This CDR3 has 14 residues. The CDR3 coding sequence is TGTGCCAGCAGCACCCGGACAGGGAGGGATGAGCAGTTCTTC. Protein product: CASSTRTGRDEQFF. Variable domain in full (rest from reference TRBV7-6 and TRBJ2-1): GAGVSQSPRYKVTKRGQDVALRCDPISGHVSLYWYRQALGQGPEFLTYFNYEAQQDKSGLPNDRFSAERPEGSISTLTIQRTEQRDSAMYRCASSTRTGRDEQFFGPGTRLTVL.

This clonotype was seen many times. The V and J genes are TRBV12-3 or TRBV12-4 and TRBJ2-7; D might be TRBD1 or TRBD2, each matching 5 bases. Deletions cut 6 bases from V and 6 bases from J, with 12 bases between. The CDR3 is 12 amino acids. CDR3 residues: CASSPDGGEQYF. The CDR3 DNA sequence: TGTGCCAGCAGCCCCGATGGGGGCGAGCAGTACTTC.

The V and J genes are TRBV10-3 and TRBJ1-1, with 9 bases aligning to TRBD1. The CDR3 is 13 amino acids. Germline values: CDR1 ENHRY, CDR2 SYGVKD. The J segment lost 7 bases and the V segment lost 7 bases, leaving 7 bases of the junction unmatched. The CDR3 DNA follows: TGTGCCATCAAAAGCGGACAGGGGAGTGAAGCTTTCTTT. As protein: CAIKSGQGSEAFF.

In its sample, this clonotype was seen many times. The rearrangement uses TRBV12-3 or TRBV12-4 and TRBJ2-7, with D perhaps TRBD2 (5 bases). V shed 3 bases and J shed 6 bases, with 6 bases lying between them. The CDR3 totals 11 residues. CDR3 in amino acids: CASSFGGEQYF. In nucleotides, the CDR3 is TGTGCCAGCAGTTTCGGAGGCGAGCAGTACTTC.

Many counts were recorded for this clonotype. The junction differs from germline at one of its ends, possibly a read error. The DNA for the CDR3 is TGTGCTAGTGGTTTGGTAACTCCGGGCCCCTCGGGACAGGGGGGATTT. Its protein product is CASGLVTPGPSGQGGF. V usage is TRBV12-5 and J usage is TRBJ2-2; 11 bases are shared with TRBD1. The CDR3 totals 16 residues. The germline V gene has CDR1 LGHNT and CDR2 FRNRAP.

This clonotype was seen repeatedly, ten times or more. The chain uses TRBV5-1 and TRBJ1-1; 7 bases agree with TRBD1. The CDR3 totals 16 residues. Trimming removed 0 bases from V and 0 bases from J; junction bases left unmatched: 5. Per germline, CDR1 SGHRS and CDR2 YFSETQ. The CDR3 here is CASSLGGQSVNTEAFF. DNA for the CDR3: TGCGCCAGCAGCTTGGGGGGACAGTCCGTGAACACTGAAGCTTTCTTT. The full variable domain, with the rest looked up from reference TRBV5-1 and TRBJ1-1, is KAGVTQTPRYLIKTRGQQVTLSCSPISGHRSVSWYQQTPGQGLQFLFEYFSETQRNKGNFPGRFSGRQFSNSRSEMNVSTLELGDSALYLCASSLGGQSVNTEAFFGQGTRLTVV.

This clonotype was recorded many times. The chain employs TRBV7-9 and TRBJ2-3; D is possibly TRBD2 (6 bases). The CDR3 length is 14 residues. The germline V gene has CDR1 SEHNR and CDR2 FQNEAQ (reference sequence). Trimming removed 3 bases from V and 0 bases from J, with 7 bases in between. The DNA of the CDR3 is TGTGCCAGCAGCTTCGGGACTAGCACAGATACGCAGTATTTT. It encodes CASSFGTSTDTQYF.

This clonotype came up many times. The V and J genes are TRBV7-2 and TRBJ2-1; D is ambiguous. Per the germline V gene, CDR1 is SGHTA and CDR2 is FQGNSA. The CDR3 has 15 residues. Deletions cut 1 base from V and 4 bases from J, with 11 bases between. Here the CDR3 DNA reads TGTGCCAGCAGCTTAGAAGTAGCCAGATACAATGAGCAGTTCTTC. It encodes CASSLEVARYNEQFF.

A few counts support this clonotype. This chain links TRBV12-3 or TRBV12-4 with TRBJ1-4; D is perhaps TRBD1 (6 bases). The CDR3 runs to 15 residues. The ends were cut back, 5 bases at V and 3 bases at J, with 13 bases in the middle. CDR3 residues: CASSRLRGSNEKLFF. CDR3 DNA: TGTGCCAGCAGTCGCTTGAGGGGGTCTAATGAAAAACTGTTTTTT.

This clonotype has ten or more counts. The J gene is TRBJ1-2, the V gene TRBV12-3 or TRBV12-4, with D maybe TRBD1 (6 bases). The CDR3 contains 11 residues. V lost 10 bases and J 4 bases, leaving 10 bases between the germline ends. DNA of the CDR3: TGTGCCATCGGGGGCACCTATGGCTACACCTTC. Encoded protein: CAIGGTYGYTF.